The present entry profiles one TCR beta chain with its context. Its specificity is not known. Vbeta (60) and Jbeta (13) primers were used in the PCR. Repertoires were generated with immunoSEQ multiplex PCR, while TCRdb's copy carries only in-frame clones and drops some. Of approximately 140,000 clones in the sample, 79% are singletons; the top ten hold about 3.1%. These data come from a study of cytomegalovirus exposure and HLA in healthy donors. Study-wide context: Among the roughly 400 genotyped donors, over 70% were placed in the Caucasian-associated ancestry cluster.

Study conclusions and caveats: A later analysis appeared to link common viral pathogens to several of the most significant clusters. Upon later analysis, TCR association rates were observed to vary by HLA locus, being highest for DRB1 and lowest for HLA-C. Serostatus for CMV was the only available immune exposure information.

The V gene's germline CDR1 is GTSNPN and CDR2 SVGIG (reference sequence). V lost 2 bases and J 3 bases, leaving 10 bases between the germline ends. There are 14 residues in the CDR3. The receptor was derived from a female donor in good health and CMV-seronegative. Sample: PBMCs. This sequence joins TRBV30 and TRBJ2-2; TRBD2 might be the D (5 bases). DNA of the CDR3: TGTGCCTGGAGTCTAGGAGGCTACACCGGGGAGCTGTTTTTT. Protein product: CAWSLGGYTGELFF.